The following is a T cell receptor beta chain sequence with its context. Antigen specificity is unknown. The CDR3 is 16 amino acids. Trimming took off 4 bases at V and 0 bases at J, with 13 bases between the two ends. Germline CDR1 KGHSH, CDR2 LQKENI. Profiling relied on immunoSEQ multiplex PCR, and the TCRdb table lists in-frame clones only, not all of them. The data show about 73,000 clones, with around 80% seen just once and 1.6% held by the top ten. This specimen belongs to a study of T cell repertoires and HLA-DP antigens. This chain connects TRBV18 to TRBJ1-3, with TRBD1 as a possible D gene (5 bases). The material sequenced was CD4+ T cells from PBMCs. The TCR was taken from a man aged 60-69 years in good health and CMV-seronegative. The CDR3 region has the DNA TGTGCCAGCTCACAACCGGGACGGAGCTCTGGAAACACCATATATTTT. It encodes CASSQPGRSSGNTIYF.